The T cell receptor beta chain under discussion was sequenced for a study of cytotoxic CD8 clonotypes in ibrutinib-treated CLL. Study in general: Of a cohort that held 11 to 12 relapsed/refractory and roughly 15 treatment-naive patients, 17 to 18 were IGHV unmutated.

This table comes from immunoSEQ multiplex PCR, and its TCRdb copy is limited to in-frame clones, with some not included. The sample records roughly 250,000 clones, about three quarters being singletons. Study-wide points: In comparison with age-matched healthy donors, baseline clonality was higher and tracked circulating CD8+ T-cell counts. Public clonotypes, rarely seen, contracted or held steady on treatment. Different sampling times were used for sustained-remission and progressing patients.

Concerning this clone itself: Antigen: not known.

Trimming took 6 bases from V and 5 from J; bases not matched to a gene: 2. Germline CDR1 and CDR2: MDHEN and SYDVKM. The CDR3 covers 13 residues. This rearrangement joins TRBV28 to TRBJ2-4; 9 bases map to TRBD1. The sample was PBMCs, taken after 24 months of ibrutinib treatment. The receptor was isolated from a human donor with chronic lymphocytic leukemia. For the CDR3, the DNA is TGTGCCAGCAGGAGGACAGGGGAAAACATTCAGTACTTC. Translating gives CASRRTGENIQYF.